These 30 T cell receptor beta chains originate from one sample sequenced in a study of blood T cell repertoires in COVID-19. The protocol was immunoSEQ multiplex PCR, while the TCRdb copy is restricted to in-frame clones and leaves out a portion. This table has about 150,000 clones, 79% appearing once. What was sequenced was peripheral blood. These receptors were taken from a woman in her 70s with COVID-19, enrolled during active disease.

This chain links TRBV19 with TRBJ2-1; D uncertain. V shed 5 bases and J shed 6 bases, with 20 bases lying between them. Germline assignment: CDR1 LNHDA and CDR2 SQIVND (reference sequence). There are 16 residues in the CDR3. The CDR3 DNA sequence: TGTGCCAGTAGTGTCCTATCCCCCCAATGGTCCAATGAGCAGTTCTTC. This sequence encodes CASSVLSPQWSNEQFF.

This clone was picked up a small number of times. This chain uses TRBV7-9 with TRBJ1-4, with a possible D match to TRBD1 (5 bases). The ends were cut back, 4 bases at V and 5 bases at J, with 11 bases in the middle. The CDR3 has 14 residues. CDR1 SEHNR and CDR2 FQNEAQ come from the germline V gene (reference sequence). CDR3 DNA sequence: TGTGCCAGCAGCTCCTCGGGGGTGAATGAAAAACTGTTTTTT. It encodes CASSSSGVNEKLFF.

The CDR3 loop is CASSQQGPDTGELFF. DNA for the CDR3: TGTGCCAGCAGCCAACAGGGGCCCGACACCGGGGAGCTGTTTTTT. The chain uses TRBV3-1 (or the pseudogene TRBV3-2) and TRBJ2-2; D may be TRBD1 (6 bases). Germline values: CDR1 LGHDT, CDR2 YNNKEL (reference sequence). The CDR3 sequence is 15 residues long. V lost 2 bases to trimming and J lost 3 bases, with 10 bases between them.

CDR3 protein: CASSAQFGRDRGYNEQFF. DNA for the CDR3: TGTGCCAGCAGCGCCCAATTCGGCCGGGACAGGGGCTACAATGAGCAGTTCTTC. The rearrangement joins TRBV9 to TRBJ2-1, with 10 nucleotides matching TRBD1. This CDR3 has 18 residues. V lost 3 bases to trimming and J lost 3 bases; unmatched junction nucleotides: 12. Germline assignment: CDR1 SGDLS and CDR2 YYNGEE.

The V call is TRBV7-2, the J call TRBJ1-2, with TRBD1 identical over 8 bases. The CDR3 length is 14 residues. Germline CDR1 and CDR2: SGHTA and FQGNSA. V gave up 4 bases and J gave up 2 bases; unmatched junction bases: 3. The CDR3 region has the DNA TGTGCCAGCAGCTCGTCAGGGGGCAACTATGGCTACACCTTC. This sequence encodes CASSSSGGNYGYTF. The variable domain in full, with the rest retrieved from reference TRBV7-2 and TRBJ1-2, is GAGVSQSPSNKVTEKGKDVELRCDPISGHTALYWYRQSLGQGLEFLIYFQGNSAPDKSGLPSDRFSAERTGGSVSTLTIQRTQQEDSAVYLCASSSSGGNYGYTFGSGTRLTVV.

The V call is TRBV9, the J call TRBJ1-1; D call uncertain. The CDR3 sequence is 13 residues long. Trimming cost V 3 bases and J 3 bases, with 9 bases left between them. The germline gives CDR1 SGDLS, CDR2 YYNGEE. This CDR3 is CASSASPDTEAFF. The CDR3 DNA reads TGTGCCAGCAGCGCTAGCCCGGACACTGAAGCTTTCTTT.

The chain is built from TRBV4-1 and TRBJ2-7; a possible D gene is TRBD2 (7 bases). Germline values: CDR1 MGHRA, CDR2 YSYEKL. Between the trimmed V and J ends, which lost 3 bases and 1 base, there was a span of 22 bases. This CDR3 region has 18 residues. The chain's CDR3 is CASSQPPGGRTGSYEQYF. CDR3 coding DNA: TGCGCCAGCAGCCAGCCCCCGGGGGGCAGGACCGGTTCCTACGAGCAGTACTTC.

The gene calls are TRBV7-2 and TRBJ2-7; TRBD2 aligns across 12 bases. The CDR3 has 17 residues. Losses at the gene ends were 1 base for V and 10 bases for J; bases not matched to a gene: 14. CDR1 is SGHTA and CDR2 is FQGNSA in the germline V gene. The chain's CDR3 is CASSLGPLTSGGPRQYF. For the CDR3, the DNA is TGTGCCAGCAGCTTAGGGCCCCTTACTAGCGGGGGGCCCCGTCAGTACTTC.

This sequence joins TRBV5-1 and TRBJ2-7, with 9 positions matching TRBD1. The CDR3 is 15 residues long. CDR1 SGHRS and CDR2 YFSETQ come from the germline V gene. V was clipped by 3 bases and J by 3 bases; unmatched bases: 7. CDR3 in amino acids: CASSSTPGQGYEQYF. The CDR3 nucleotides read TGCGCCAGCAGCTCGACCCCGGGACAGGGCTACGAGCAGTACTTC. The full variable domain, in which reference TRBV5-1 and TRBJ2-7 provide the parts outside the CDR3, is KAGVTQTPRYLIKTRGQQVTLSCSPISGHRSVSWYQQTPGQGLQFLFEYFSETQRNKGNFPGRFSGRQFSNSRSEMNVSTLELGDSALYLCASSSTPGQGYEQYFGPGTRLTVT.

The CDR3 DNA is TGTGCCAGCAGCCCCCCCAGCGGGGGCTACAATGAGCAGTTCTTC. Translation: CASSPPSGGYNEQFF. V gene TRBV28 combines with J gene TRBJ2-1, with TRBD2 matching 8 bases. Germline lookup yields CDR1 MDHEN and CDR2 SYDVKM. V lost 6 bases to trimming and J lost 3 bases; unmatched junction nucleotides: 7. The CDR3 loop spans 15 amino acids.

The table lists this clone with a count of one. CDR3 in DNA: TGTGCCAGCAGCTCTAGGGGTTTAAAGGGGTTGAATCAGGGGAATAACTACGAGCAGTACTTC. This translates into CASSSRGLKGLNQGNNYEQYF. The chain couples TRBV7-8 to TRBJ2-7; maybe TRBD1 (6 bases). Trimming pared 4 bases from V and 3 bases from J, leaving 34 bases between. This CDR3 has 21 residues. The germline gives CDR1 SGHVS, CDR2 FQNEAQ.

A note on this clone: The sample has other DNA sequences that encode this CDR3 too. For the CDR3, the DNA is TGTGCCTGGAGTGTCGACAGGGGGAACTATGGCTACACCTTC. This codes for CAWSVDRGNYGYTF. The V call is TRBV30, the J call TRBJ1-2; 9 nucleotides match TRBD1. Trimming cost V 0 bases and J 2 bases; bases outside gene matches: 1. The CDR3 sequence is 14 residues long. Looked up from germline, CDR1 is GTSNPN and CDR2 is SVGIG (reference sequence).

Concerning this clone itself: The sample holds other DNA sequences that translate to the same CDR3. The rearrangement links TRBV5-1 to TRBJ2-3, with 11 positions matching TRBD1. This CDR3 is built from 16 residues. J was trimmed by 5 bases and V by 0 bases; bases with no gene match: 5. Germline-derived CDR1 and CDR2 are SGHRS and YFSETQ. CDR3 sequence reads: CASSLDGQGARDTQYF. For the CDR3, the DNA is TGCGCCAGCAGCTTGGACGGACAGGGGGCAAGAGATACGCAGTATTTT.

The chain combines TRBV10-3 with TRBJ2-5; D possibly corresponds to TRBD2 (5 bases). Germline values: CDR1 ENHRY, CDR2 SYGVKD. Trimming took 4 bases from V and 0 from J, leaving 6 bases between them. This CDR3 comprises 13 residues. The CDR3 sequence: CAISGEYQETQYF. DNA of the CDR3: TGTGCCATCAGTGGGGAGTACCAAGAGACCCAGTACTTC.

This CDR3 reads CASSAGSVNYNEQFF. CDR3 in DNA: TGTGCCAGCAGCGCCGGGAGCGTTAATTACAATGAGCAGTTCTTC. The genes are TRBV2 and TRBJ2-1; tentative D call: TRBD2 (6 bases). Trimming took 6 bases from V and 4 from J, leaving 16 bases between them. In germline, CDR1 is SNHLY, CDR2 FYNNEI. The CDR3 consists of 15 residues.

A few counts support this clone. This chain joins TRBV4-3 and TRBJ2-1; 8 nucleotides line up with TRBD2. V lost 0 bases to trimming and J lost 4 bases; unmatched junction nucleotides: 8. Germline CDR1 reads LGHNA; CDR2 reads YSLEER. The CDR3 totals 17 residues. Written as DNA, the CDR3 is TGCGCCAGCAGCCAAGATGCCGGGGGGGGTAGGTACAATGAGCAGTTCTTC. As protein: CASSQDAGGGRYNEQFF.

This rearrangement joins TRBV19 to TRBJ1-2, with D uncertain. The CDR3 is 15 amino acids. V was shortened by 3 bases and J by 8 bases, with 19 bases between the two germline ends. Germline V gene sequence: CDR1 LNHDA, CDR2 SQIVND (reference sequence). CDR3 amino acids: CASSMGGGGSWGYTF. The DNA of the CDR3 is TGTGCCAGTAGTATGGGTGGTGGAGGGAGTTGGGGCTACACCTTC.

J is TRBJ2-3 and V is TRBV11-2, with TRBD2 matching over 7 bases. Germline CDR1 is SGHAT and CDR2 is FQNNGV. Germline trimming cut 0 bases from V and 2 bases from J; bases unmatched to any gene: 5. The CDR3 extends over 16 amino acids. The CDR3 reads CASSLERGSLTDTQYF. The CDR3 region has the DNA TGTGCCAGCAGCTTAGAGCGGGGGAGCCTCACAGATACGCAGTATTTT.

The V call is TRBV28, the J call TRBJ1-4; D perhaps matches TRBD1 (5 bases). Trimming took off 6 bases at V and 11 bases at J, with 16 bases between the two ends. This CDR3 comprises 13 residues. Germline V CDR1 and CDR2: MDHEN, SYDVKM. The CDR3 DNA reads as TGTGCCAGCAGCCGAACACAGGAGAGGAAACTGTTTTTT. This codes for CASSRTQERKLFF.

This chain joins TRBV3-1 (or the pseudogene TRBV3-2) and TRBJ1-3; a weak D match, TRBD1 (5 bases). Germline V gene data show CDR1 as LGHDT and CDR2 as YNNKEL (reference sequence). V was cut by 5 bases and J by 4 bases, with 18 bases left in between. The CDR3 has 16 residues. The CDR3 reads CASSSNLRGYGNTIYF. The CDR3 DNA reads TGTGCCAGCAGCTCGAATCTACGGGGGTACGGAAACACCATATATTTT.

This clone was counted only a few times. The genes are TRBV27 and TRBJ2-1, with D possibly matching TRBD2 (6 bases). The ends were cut back, 0 bases at V and 2 bases at J, with 11 bases in the middle. The CDR3 spans 16 residues. The V gene's germline CDR1 is MNHEY and CDR2 SMNVEV (reference sequence). CDR3 sequence (DNA): TGTGCCAGCAGTTTATCCACGGGGGAGGCCTACAATGAGCAGTTCTTC. Encoded protein: CASSLSTGEAYNEQFF.

The rearrangement links TRBV5-6 to TRBJ2-5; TRBD2 matches at 8 bases. The CDR3 has 13 amino acids. Unmatched junction bases numbered 7, after V lost 8 bases and J lost 4 bases. Germline lookup yields CDR1 SGHDT and CDR2 YYEEEE. The CDR3 loop is CASREGGRETQYF. Here the CDR3 DNA reads TGTGCCAGTCGGGAGGGGGGCCGAGAGACCCAGTACTTC.

The chain is built from TRBV5-4 and TRBJ1-4; 9 nucleotides match TRBD1. CDR3 length: 17 amino acids. J was trimmed by 7 bases and V by 4 bases; bases with no gene match: 14. From germline, CDR1 is SGHNT and CDR2 YYREEE (reference sequence). The CDR3 spells CASSRRGETGGSEKLFF. The DNA of the CDR3 is TGTGCCAGCAGCCGAAGGGGTGAGACAGGGGGAAGTGAAAAACTGTTTTTT. Full variable domain (missing parts from reference TRBV5-4 and TRBJ1-4): ETGVTQSPTHLIKTRGQQVTLRCSSQSGHNTVSWYQQALGQGPQFIFQYYREEENGRGNFPPRFSGLQFPNYSSELNVNALELDDSALYLCASSRRGETGGSEKLFFGSGTQLSVL.

The rearrangement links TRBV5-4 to TRBJ2-5; D is ambiguous. Germline CDR1 is SGHNT and CDR2 is YYREEE (reference sequence). V was clipped by 0 bases and J by 5 bases, with 8 bases between them. The CDR3 length is 13 residues. Here the CDR3 DNA reads TGTGCCAGCAGCTTGGTCGCTACTGAGACCCAGTACTTC. It yields the protein CASSLVATETQYF.

The chain is built from TRBV5-1 and TRBJ1-3, with D possibly TRBD1 on 5 matching bases. Trimming pared 3 bases from V and 3 bases from J, leaving 16 bases between. In germline, CDR1 is SGHRS, CDR2 YFSETQ. The CDR3 runs to 16 residues. Here the CDR3 DNA reads TGCGCCAGCAGCTCGGACTGGGGGGGAGATGGAAACACCATATATTTT. It yields the protein CASSSDWGGDGNTIYF.

V gene TRBV7-2 combines with J gene TRBJ2-7; perhaps TRBD2 as D (6 bases). This CDR3 contains 14 residues. V was cut by 0 bases and J by 2 bases, with 8 bases left in between. Germline lookup yields CDR1 SGHTA and CDR2 FQGNSA. In DNA form, the CDR3 reads TGTGCCAGCAGCTTAGCCAGCGGGCCCTACGAGCAGTACTTC. It encodes CASSLASGPYEQYF.

This sequence joins TRBV6-6 and TRBJ1-2, with 8 bases aligning to TRBD1. The CDR3 runs to 13 residues. Per the germline V gene, CDR1 is MNHNY and CDR2 is SVGAGI (reference sequence). J gave up 4 bases and V 8 bases, and 6 bases lay outside the gene matches. DNA for the CDR3: TGTGCCAGCCACCCCCAGGGGGCCTATGGCTACACCTTC. This gives the protein CASHPQGAYGYTF.

This chain uses TRBV6-5 with TRBJ1-2; 8 nucleotides agree with TRBD1. Germline-derived CDR1 and CDR2 are MNHEY and SVGAGI. Trimming removed 4 bases from V and 8 bases from J; junction bases left unmatched: 9. The CDR3 has 14 amino acids. Here the CDR3 reads CASSSGQGGLGYTF. CDR3 nucleotide sequence: TGTGCCAGCAGTTCCGGACAGGGTGGATTGGGCTACACCTTC.

The CDR3 region is CASSAPGLAENNEQFF. The CDR3 bases are TGTGCCAGCAGCGCTCCGGGACTAGCGGAGAACAATGAGCAGTTCTTC. J is TRBJ2-1 and V is TRBV9, with 11 bases matching TRBD2. The germline V gene encodes CDR1 SGDLS and CDR2 YYNGEE. The J segment lost 5 bases and the V segment lost 3 bases, leaving 7 bases of the junction unmatched. CDR3 length equals 16 residues.

This chain connects TRBV6-5 to TRBJ2-7, with D possibly being TRBD1 (6 bases). Trimming left V 5 bases short and J 2 bases short, with 13 bases between. The CDR3 loop spans 14 amino acids. Germline CDR1 and CDR2: MNHEY and SVGAGI. CDR3 coding DNA: TGTGCCAGCAGTCGACACACAGGGACCTACGAGCAGTACTTC. This gives the protein CASSRHTGTYEQYF.